A selection of T cell receptor beta chains follows, all from one sample in a study of OX40 agonist ivuxolimab in advanced cancers. Data came from immunoSEQ multiplex PCR; TCRdb stores just in-frame clones and leaves some out. The table includes 25,000 to 35,000 clones, more than 75% detected once. The input for sequencing was CD4+ or CD8+ T cells sorted from blood, taken in a trial of the OX40 agonist ivuxolimab. The receptor source for this set is an adult with an advanced solid tumor such as melanoma, head and neck, liver or kidney cancer. CDR3s include the opening cysteine and the closing phenylalanine or tryptophan. D genes are given only for firm matches. The size entry is marked missing in some rows and otherwise reads once, few, many or a size class.

d_gene: -
v_gene: TRBV5-1
abundance: -
j_gene: TRBJ1-1
CDR3aa: CASSETVATEAFF
CDR3nt: TGCGCCAGCAGCGAGACAGTGGCCACTGAAGCTTTCTTT

d_gene: -
v_gene: TRBV25-1
abundance: -
j_gene: TRBJ2-1
CDR3aa: CASSGIRRGNEQFF
CDR3nt: TGTGCCAGCAGTGGGATAAGGAGGGGGAATGAGCAGTTCTTC

d_gene: TRBD2
v_gene: TRBV5-4
abundance: -
j_gene: TRBJ2-1
CDR3aa: CASSLAGFLAGSVYNEQFF
CDR3nt: TGTGCCAGCAGCTTGGCGGGATTCTTAGCGGGGAGTGTCTACAATGAGCAGTTCTTC

d_gene: TRBD1
v_gene: TRBV2
abundance: -
j_gene: TRBJ1-2
CDR3aa: CASSGGQEHYGYTF
CDR3nt: TGTGCCAGCAGTGGGGGACAGGAGCACTATGGCTACACCTTC

d_gene: -
v_gene: TRBV5-6
abundance: once
j_gene: TRBJ1-5
CDR3aa: CASSWRGQPQHF
CDR3nt: TGTGCCAGCAGCTGGAGGGGTCAGCCCCAGCATTTT

d_gene: TRBD2
v_gene: TRBV7-9
abundance: few
j_gene: TRBJ2-5
CDR3aa: CASSAIGRPETQYF
CDR3nt: TGTGCCAGCAGCGCAATCGGGAGGCCAGAGACCCAGTACTTC

d_gene: TRBD1
v_gene: TRBV5-4
abundance: few
j_gene: TRBJ1-1
CDR3aa: CASSLGDRAEAFF
CDR3nt: TGTGCCAGCAGCTTGGGGGACAGGGCTGAAGCTTTCTTT

d_gene: -
v_gene: TRBV5-1
abundance: -
j_gene: TRBJ2-7
CDR3aa: CASRLGMYEQYF
CDR3nt: TGTGCCAGCCGCTTAGGGATGTACGAGCAGTACTTC

d_gene: TRBD1
v_gene: TRBV28
abundance: -
j_gene: TRBJ2-6
CDR3aa: CASSLGTGGAGSGANVLTF
CDR3nt: TGTGCCAGCAGTTTGGGGACAGGGGGCGCAGGGTCTGGGGCCAACGTCCTGACTTTC

d_gene: TRBD1
v_gene: TRBV5-5
abundance: -
j_gene: TRBJ2-5
CDR3aa: CASSFVQGADETQYF
CDR3nt: TGTGCCAGCAGCTTTGTGCAGGGGGCTGATGAGACCCAGTACTTC

d_gene: -
v_gene: TRBV19
abundance: -
j_gene: TRBJ2-7
CDR3aa: CASRPLGGPDEQYF
CDR3nt: TGTGCCAGTAGACCTCTGGGGGGGCCGGACGAGCAGTACTTC

d_gene: -
v_gene: TRBV28
abundance: -
j_gene: TRBJ2-1
CDR3aa: CASSFDGNNEQFF
CDR3nt: TGTGCCAGCAGTTTTGACGGTAACAATGAGCAGTTCTTC

d_gene: -
v_gene: TRBV7-9
abundance: -
j_gene: TRBJ1-1
CDR3aa: CASSLLEAFF
CDR3nt: TGTGCCAGCAGCTTACTGGAAGCTTTCTTT

d_gene: -
v_gene: TRBV4-2
abundance: -
j_gene: TRBJ2-7
CDR3aa: CASSPSSGWAYEQYF
CDR3nt: TGTGCCAGCAGCCCGTCGAGCGGGTGGGCCTACGAGCAGTACTTC

d_gene: TRBD1
v_gene: TRBV28
abundance: -
j_gene: TRBJ2-7
CDR3aa: CASSLNPGGASYEQYF
CDR3nt: TGTGCCAGCAGTTTAAATCCAGGGGGCGCCTCCTACGAGCAGTACTTC

d_gene: TRBD2
v_gene: TRBV5-1
abundance: -
j_gene: TRBJ2-3
CDR3aa: CASSLALAGDTQYF
CDR3nt: TGCGCCAGCAGCTTGGCCCTAGCGGGAGATACGCAGTATTTT

d_gene: -
v_gene: TRBV5-6
abundance: -
j_gene: TRBJ2-1
CDR3aa: CASSSYNEQFF
CDR3nt: TGTGCCAGCAGCTCCTACAATGAGCAGTTCTTC

d_gene: -
v_gene: TRBV2
abundance: -
j_gene: TRBJ2-7
CDR3aa: CASTRLTTTTFEQYF
CDR3nt: TGTGCCAGCACCCGCTTAACGACTACCACCTTCGAGCAGTACTTC

d_gene: -
v_gene: TRBV27
abundance: -
j_gene: TRBJ1-1
CDR3aa: CASTPDRYTEAFF
CDR3nt: TGTGCCAGCACTCCGGACAGATACACTGAAGCTTTCTTT

d_gene: -
v_gene: TRBV27
abundance: once
j_gene: TRBJ1-4
CDR3aa: CASSFEGDEKLFF
CDR3nt: TGTGCCAGCAGTTTTGAAGGGGATGAAAAACTGTTTTTT

d_gene: -
v_gene: TRBV2
abundance: -
j_gene: TRBJ1-5
CDR3aa: CASRRGGGRPQHF
CDR3nt: TGTGCCAGCAGGAGGGGAGGCGGTCGGCCCCAGCATTTT

d_gene: -
v_gene: TRBV2
abundance: -
j_gene: TRBJ2-2
CDR3aa: CASSRETNTGELFF
CDR3nt: TGTGCCAGCTCCCGCGAAACGAACACCGGGGAGCTGTTTTTT

d_gene: TRBD2
v_gene: TRBV4-1
abundance: -
j_gene: TRBJ2-7
CDR3aa: CASSQGTSYEQYF
CDR3nt: TGCGCCAGCAGCCAAGGGACTAGCTACGAGCAGTACTTC

d_gene: -
v_gene: TRBV9
abundance: -
j_gene: TRBJ2-7
CDR3aa: CASSQDGNRPNSEQYF
CDR3nt: TGTGCCAGCAGCCAGGACGGGAACCGCCCAAACTCCGAGCAGTACTTC